The 11 T cell receptor beta chains given below trace back to one sample, sequenced in a study of cytomegalovirus exposure and HLA in healthy donors. The PCR was carried out with 60 Vbeta primers and 13 Jbeta primers. The table came from immunoSEQ multiplex PCR; TCRdb's copy has only in-frame clones and leaves some out. The sample includes 250,000 or so clones, about nine tenths of them seen just once. The sequenced sample consisted of PBMCs. The source is a girl aged 2-15 years in good health and CMV-seronegative.

V is TRBV7-6 and J is TRBJ2-5; D unclear. The V and J ends lost 3 bases and 4 bases respectively, with 3 bases between them. The CDR3 consists of 11 residues. CDR1 is SGHVS and CDR2 is FNYEAQ in the germline V gene. The CDR3 region has the DNA TGTGCCAGCAGCTTCCTAGAGACCCAGTACTTC. Translated, it gives CASSFLETQYF.

The V and J genes are TRBV19 and TRBJ2-4; the match to TRBD2 covers 13 bases. V lost 7 bases, J lost 15 bases, and 9 bases stayed unmatched. CDR1 is LNHDA, CDR2 SQIVND, per germline (reference sequence). CDR3 length: 13 residues. CDR3 sequence: CASNLGTSGVWYF. The CDR3, as DNA: TGTGCCAGTAATCTTGGGACTAGCGGGGTTTGGTACTTC.

The chain couples TRBV29-1 to TRBJ1-4; 8 bases are a match to TRBD1. Trimming cost V 4 bases and J 7 bases; bases outside gene matches: 5. The CDR3 sequence is 13 residues long. The V gene's germline CDR1 is SQVTM and CDR2 ANQGSEA. CDR3 DNA sequence: TGCAGCGTTGGTACAGGGGGGAGTGAAAAACTGTTTTTT. Residues: CSVGTGGSEKLFF.

The rearrangement links TRBV10-2 to TRBJ2-7; a weak D match, TRBD2 (6 bases). V lost 3 bases to trimming and J lost 1 base, with 10 bases between them. The CDR3 is 14 residues long. CDR1 WSHSY and CDR2 SAAADI come from the germline V gene. The CDR3 bases are TGCGCCAGCAGTGATGGACTACTTTCCTACGAGCAGTACTTC. It codes for CASSDGLLSYEQYF.

The chain links TRBV2 to TRBJ2-5, with 8 bases identical to TRBD1. This CDR3 has 15 residues. J lost 0 bases, V lost 7 bases, and 7 bases had no gene match. Germline CDR1 SNHLY, CDR2 FYNNEI. This CDR3 is CASMGTGVYQETQYF. The CDR3 DNA reads as TGTGCCAGCATGGGGACAGGCGTATACCAAGAGACCCAGTACTTC.

Remarks on this clone: The CDR3 does not close with the conserved phenylalanine or tryptophan, likely indicating a read error. This CDR3 is CASRPEVGSGNTIYS. In DNA form, the CDR3 reads TGTGCCAGCAGACCCGAGGTAGGATCTGGAAACACCATATATTCT. This chain connects TRBV2 to TRBJ1-3, with D uncertain. Trimming pared 6 bases from V and 1 base from J, leaving 13 bases between. The CDR3 length is 15 residues. In germline, CDR1 is SNHLY, CDR2 FYNNEI.

J is TRBJ2-7 and V is TRBV7-9; D not resolved. Trimming shortened V by 2 bases and J by 2 bases, and 4 bases separated the two germline ends. The CDR3 consists of 12 residues. Germline CDR1 SEHNR, CDR2 FQNEAQ (reference sequence). The CDR3 bases are TGTGCCAGCAGCTTACTTCCCTACGAGCAGTACTTC. Translation gives CASSLLPYEQYF.

This clone appeared once. The chain recombines TRBV19 with TRBJ2-5; 11 bases align to TRBD2. Germline loops: CDR1 LNHDA, CDR2 SQIVND (reference sequence). Trimming at V came to 5 bases and at J to 7 bases, leaving 6 bases not matched to a gene. The CDR3 covers 14 residues. This CDR3 reads CASSVLAGAGTQYF. CDR3 nucleotides: TGTGCCAGTAGTGTACTAGCGGGAGCGGGGACCCAGTACTTC.

The DNA for the CDR3 is TGTGCTACTCACCAGGGAAACAATGAGCAGTTCTTC. This translates into CATHQGNNEQFF. The chain uses TRBV5-6 and TRBJ2-1, with D maybe TRBD1 (5 bases). This CDR3 is built from 12 residues. Germline V lookup: CDR1 SGHDT, CDR2 YYEEEE.

The CDR3 DNA is TGTGCCAGCAGTTTTGAGGACATGAACACTGAAGCTTTCTTT. It yields the protein CASSFEDMNTEAFF. This chain uses TRBV6-6 with TRBJ1-1; maybe TRBD1 (5 bases). The CDR3 is made up of 14 amino acids. V was trimmed by 4 bases and J by 0 bases, leaving 9 bases between them. Germline CDR1 MNHNY, CDR2 SVGAGI (reference sequence).

The rearrangement joins TRBV5-5 to TRBJ1-1; D unclear. Germline values: CDR1 SGHKS, CDR2 YYEKEE (reference sequence). The germline V and J ends were trimmed by 2 bases and 7 bases, with 12 bases remaining between them. This CDR3 contains 13 residues. CDR3 sequence (DNA): TGTGCCAGCAGCTTTAAACCGAACGGTGAAGCTTTCTTT. It is translated as CASSFKPNGEAFF.